What follows is one T cell receptor (beta chain) and its context. The assay was immunoSEQ multiplex PCR, and TCRdb's table has in-frame clones only and misses some. The repertoire consists of 150,000 or so clones, with 88% occurring once and the leading ten covering around 7%. All enrollees were about 18 to 89 years old and from fewer than 25 US areas. Cohort 3 recovered donors had two negative PCRs, clearance, or symptom resolution. These data come from a study of blood T cell repertoires in COVID-19. Study-level background: Spain, Italy and the United States supplied samples that represented acute and convalescent COVID-19. Sample material is recorded as cDNA or gDNA derived from T cells, B-cell-depleted T cells, or PBMCs.

Sequencing input: PBMCs or T cells enriched from blood (not recorded which). The receptor comes from a woman in her forties or fifties who had recovered from COVID-19.

This chain's CDR3 is CASSITGTAPNQPQHF. For the CDR3, the DNA is TGTGCCAGTAGTATCACCGGGACAGCGCCAAATCAGCCCCAGCATTTT. The rearrangement links TRBV19 to TRBJ1-5, with 7 bases fitting TRBD1. This CDR3 region has 16 residues. V dropped 3 bases and J dropped 4; count of bases not matched to a gene: 9. Germline loops: CDR1 LNHDA, CDR2 SQIVND (reference sequence).